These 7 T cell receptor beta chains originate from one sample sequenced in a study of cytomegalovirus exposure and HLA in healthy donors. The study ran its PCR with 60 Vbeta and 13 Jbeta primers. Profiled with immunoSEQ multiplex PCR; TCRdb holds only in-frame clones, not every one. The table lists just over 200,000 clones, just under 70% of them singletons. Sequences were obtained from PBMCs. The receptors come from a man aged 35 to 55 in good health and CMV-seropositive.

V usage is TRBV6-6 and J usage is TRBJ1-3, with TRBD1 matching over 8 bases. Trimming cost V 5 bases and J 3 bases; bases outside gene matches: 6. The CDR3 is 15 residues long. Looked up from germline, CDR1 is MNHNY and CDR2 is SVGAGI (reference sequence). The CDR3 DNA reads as TGTGCCAGCAGTGGAGACAGGGGATATGGAAACACCATATATTTT. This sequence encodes CASSGDRGYGNTIYF.

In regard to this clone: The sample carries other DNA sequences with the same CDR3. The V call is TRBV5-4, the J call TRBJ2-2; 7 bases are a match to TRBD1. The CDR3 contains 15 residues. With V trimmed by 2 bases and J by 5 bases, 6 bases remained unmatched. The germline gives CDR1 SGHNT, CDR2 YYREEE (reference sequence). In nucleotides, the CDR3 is TGTGCCAGCAGCTTTGGGACAGAACTTACCGGGGAGCTGTTTTTT. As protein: CASSFGTELTGELFF.

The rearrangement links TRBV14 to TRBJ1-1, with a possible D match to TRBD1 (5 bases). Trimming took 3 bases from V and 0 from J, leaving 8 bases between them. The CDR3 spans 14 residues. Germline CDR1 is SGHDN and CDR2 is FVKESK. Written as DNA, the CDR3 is TGTGCCAGCAGCCAGACGACAGTGAACACTGAAGCTTTCTTT. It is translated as CASSQTTVNTEAFF.

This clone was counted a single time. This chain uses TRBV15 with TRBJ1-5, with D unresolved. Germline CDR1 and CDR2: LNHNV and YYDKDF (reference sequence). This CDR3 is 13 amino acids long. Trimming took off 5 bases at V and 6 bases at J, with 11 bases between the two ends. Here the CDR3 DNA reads TGTGCCACCAGCCTTACGTGGGCTCAGCCCCAGCATTTT. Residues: CATSLTWAQPQHF.

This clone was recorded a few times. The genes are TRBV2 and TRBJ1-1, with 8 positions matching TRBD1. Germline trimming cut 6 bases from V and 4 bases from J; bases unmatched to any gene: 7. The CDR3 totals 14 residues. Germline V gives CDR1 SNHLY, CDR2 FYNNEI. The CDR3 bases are TGTGCCAGCAGAGCCCACCAGGGGGCCACTGAAGCTTTCTTT. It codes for CASRAHQGATEAFF.

The chain's CDR3 is CASRDSGGALDEQFF. In DNA form, the CDR3 reads TGTGCCAGCAGAGATAGCGGGGGGGCCTTGGATGAGCAGTTCTTC. The rearrangement links TRBV6-6 to TRBJ2-1, with TRBD2 matching over 11 bases. CDR3 length equals 15 residues. The germline V gene has CDR1 MNHNY and CDR2 SVGAGI (reference sequence). V lost 6 bases to trimming and J lost 8 bases; unmatched junction nucleotides: 9.

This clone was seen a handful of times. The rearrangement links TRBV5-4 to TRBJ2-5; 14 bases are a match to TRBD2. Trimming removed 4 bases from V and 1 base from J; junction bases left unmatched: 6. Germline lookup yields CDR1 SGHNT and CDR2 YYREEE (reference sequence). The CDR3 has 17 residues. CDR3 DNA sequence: TGTGCCAGCAGCCTTGGACTAGCGGGGGGCCGCCAAGAGACCCAGTACTTC. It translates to CASSLGLAGGRQETQYF.